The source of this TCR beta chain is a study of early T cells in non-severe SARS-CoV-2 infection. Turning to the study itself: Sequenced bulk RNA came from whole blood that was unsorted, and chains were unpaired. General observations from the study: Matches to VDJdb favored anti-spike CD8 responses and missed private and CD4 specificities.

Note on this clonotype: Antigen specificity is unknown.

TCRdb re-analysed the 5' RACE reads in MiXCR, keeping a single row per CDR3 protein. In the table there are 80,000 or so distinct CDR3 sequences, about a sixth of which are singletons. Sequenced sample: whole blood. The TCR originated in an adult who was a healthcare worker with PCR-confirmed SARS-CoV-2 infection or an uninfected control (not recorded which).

The CDR3 bases are TGCAGCGTGGGACAGGGGTCGAACACCGGGGAGCTGTTTTTT. This sequence encodes CSVGQGSNTGELFF. The rearrangement uses TRBV29-1 and TRBJ2-2, with 10 bases lining up with TRBD1. With 6 bases clipped from V and 0 bases from J, the junction kept 1 base outside the gene matches. The CDR3 runs 14 residues. From germline, CDR1 is SQVTM and CDR2 ANQGSEA.